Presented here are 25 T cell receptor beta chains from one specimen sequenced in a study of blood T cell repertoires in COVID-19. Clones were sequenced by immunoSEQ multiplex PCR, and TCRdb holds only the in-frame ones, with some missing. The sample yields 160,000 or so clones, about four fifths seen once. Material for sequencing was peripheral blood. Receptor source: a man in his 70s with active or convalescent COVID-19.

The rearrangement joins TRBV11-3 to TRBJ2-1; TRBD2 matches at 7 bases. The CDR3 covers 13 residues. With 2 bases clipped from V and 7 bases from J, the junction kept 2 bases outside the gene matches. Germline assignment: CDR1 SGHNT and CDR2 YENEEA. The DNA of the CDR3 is TGTGCCAGCAGCTTAACTAGCGAGAATGAGCAGTTCTTC. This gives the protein CASSLTSENEQFF.

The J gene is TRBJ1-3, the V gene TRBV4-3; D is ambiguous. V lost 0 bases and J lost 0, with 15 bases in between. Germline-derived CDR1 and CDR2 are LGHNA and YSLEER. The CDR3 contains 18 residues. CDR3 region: CASSQEVLVANSGNTIYF. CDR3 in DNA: TGCGCCAGCAGCCAAGAGGTTTTGGTGGCCAACTCTGGAAACACCATATATTTT.

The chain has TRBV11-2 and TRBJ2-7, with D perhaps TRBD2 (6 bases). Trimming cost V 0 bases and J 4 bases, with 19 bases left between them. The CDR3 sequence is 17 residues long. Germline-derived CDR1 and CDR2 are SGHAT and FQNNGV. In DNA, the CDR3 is TGTGCCAGCAGCTTAGACCCCCCGGGGAGCGGGCCTTACGAGCAGTACTTC. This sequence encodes CASSLDPPGSGPYEQYF.

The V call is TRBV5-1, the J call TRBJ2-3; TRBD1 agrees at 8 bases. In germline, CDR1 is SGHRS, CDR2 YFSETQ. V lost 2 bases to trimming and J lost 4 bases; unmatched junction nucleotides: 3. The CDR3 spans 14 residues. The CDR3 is CASSFRQGPDTQYF. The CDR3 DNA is TGCGCCAGCAGCTTTAGACAGGGGCCAGATACGCAGTATTTT.

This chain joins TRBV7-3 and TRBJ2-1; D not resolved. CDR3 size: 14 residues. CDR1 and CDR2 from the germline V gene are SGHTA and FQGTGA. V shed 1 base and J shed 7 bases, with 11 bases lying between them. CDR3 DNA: TGTGCCAGCAGCTTAAACCCATTTCAGAATGAGCAGTTCTTC. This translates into CASSLNPFQNEQFF.

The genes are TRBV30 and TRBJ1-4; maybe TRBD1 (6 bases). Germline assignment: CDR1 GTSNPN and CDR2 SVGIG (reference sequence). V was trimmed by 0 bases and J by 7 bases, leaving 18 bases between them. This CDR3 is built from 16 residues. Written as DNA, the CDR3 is TGTGCCTGGAGTGTAGGGCCAGGGGAGTTTGGTGAAAAACTGTTTTTT. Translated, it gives CAWSVGPGEFGEKLFF.

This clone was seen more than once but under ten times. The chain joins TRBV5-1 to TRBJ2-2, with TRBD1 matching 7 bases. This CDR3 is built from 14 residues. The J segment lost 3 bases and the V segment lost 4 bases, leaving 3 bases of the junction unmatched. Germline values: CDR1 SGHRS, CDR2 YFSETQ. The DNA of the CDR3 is TGCGCCAGCAGCGGGACAGATTACACCGGGGAGCTGTTTTTT. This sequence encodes CASSGTDYTGELFF.

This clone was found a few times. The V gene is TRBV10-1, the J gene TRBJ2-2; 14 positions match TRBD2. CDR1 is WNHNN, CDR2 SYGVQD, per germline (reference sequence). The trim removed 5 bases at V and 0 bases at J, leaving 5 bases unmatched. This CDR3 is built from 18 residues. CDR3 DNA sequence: TGCGCCAGCAGTCGACGGACTAGCGGGAGGACGAACACCGGGGAGCTGTTTTTT. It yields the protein CASSRRTSGRTNTGELFF.

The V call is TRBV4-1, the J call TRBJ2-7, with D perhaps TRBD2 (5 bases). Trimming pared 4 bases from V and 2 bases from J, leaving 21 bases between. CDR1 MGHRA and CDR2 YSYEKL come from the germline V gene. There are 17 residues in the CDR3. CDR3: CASSPAGSVSRPYEQYF. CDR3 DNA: TGCGCCAGCAGCCCGGCGGGTTCGGTGTCTAGACCCTACGAGCAGTACTTC.

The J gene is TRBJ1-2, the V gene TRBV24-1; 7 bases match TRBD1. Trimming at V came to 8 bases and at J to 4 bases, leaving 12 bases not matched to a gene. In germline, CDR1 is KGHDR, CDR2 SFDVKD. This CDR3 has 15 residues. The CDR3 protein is CATMEKGGFFYGYTF. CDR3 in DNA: TGTGCCACCATGGAAAAAGGGGGCTTCTTCTATGGCTACACCTTC.

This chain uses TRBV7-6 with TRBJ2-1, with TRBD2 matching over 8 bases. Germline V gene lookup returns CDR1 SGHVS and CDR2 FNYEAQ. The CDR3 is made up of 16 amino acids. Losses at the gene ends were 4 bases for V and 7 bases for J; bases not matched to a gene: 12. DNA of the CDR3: TGTGCCAGCAGCTCCCAAGCGGGAGAAATGGGAAATGAGCAGTTCTTC. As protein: CASSSQAGEMGNEQFF.

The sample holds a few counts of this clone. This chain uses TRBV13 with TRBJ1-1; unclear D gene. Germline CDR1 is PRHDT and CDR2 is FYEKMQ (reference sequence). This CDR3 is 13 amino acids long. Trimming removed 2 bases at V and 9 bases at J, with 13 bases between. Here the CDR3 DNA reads TGTGCCAGCAGCTTAAGAGGCGACGGAAAAGCTTTCTTT. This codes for CASSLRGDGKAFF.

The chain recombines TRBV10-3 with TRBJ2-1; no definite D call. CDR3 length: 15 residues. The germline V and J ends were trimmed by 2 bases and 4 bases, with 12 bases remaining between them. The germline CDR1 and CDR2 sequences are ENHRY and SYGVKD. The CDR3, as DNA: TGTGCCATCAGTGAGAACGACCTCGGGTACAATGAGCAGTTCTTC. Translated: CAISENDLGYNEQFF.

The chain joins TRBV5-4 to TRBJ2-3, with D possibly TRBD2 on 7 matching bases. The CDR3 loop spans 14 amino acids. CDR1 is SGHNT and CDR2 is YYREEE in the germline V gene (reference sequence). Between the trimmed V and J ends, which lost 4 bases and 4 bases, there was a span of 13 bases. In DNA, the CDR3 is TGTGCCAGCAGCCCACAGGGAGGGGCAGATACGCAGTATTTT. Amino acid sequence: CASSPQGGADTQYF.

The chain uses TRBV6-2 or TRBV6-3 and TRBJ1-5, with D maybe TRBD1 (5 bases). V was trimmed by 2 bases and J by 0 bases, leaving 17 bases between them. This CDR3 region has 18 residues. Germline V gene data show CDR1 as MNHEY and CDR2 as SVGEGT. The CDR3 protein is CASSYDQGKGFSNQPQHF. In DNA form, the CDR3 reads TGTGCCAGCAGTTACGATCAGGGCAAGGGATTTAGCAATCAGCCCCAGCATTTT.

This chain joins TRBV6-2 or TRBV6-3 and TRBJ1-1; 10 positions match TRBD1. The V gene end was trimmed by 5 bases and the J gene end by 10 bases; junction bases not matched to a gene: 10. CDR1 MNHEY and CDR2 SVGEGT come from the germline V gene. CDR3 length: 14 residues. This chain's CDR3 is CASSQPGQGLGAFF. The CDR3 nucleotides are TGTGCCAGCAGTCAGCCGGGACAGGGGTTGGGAGCTTTCTTT.

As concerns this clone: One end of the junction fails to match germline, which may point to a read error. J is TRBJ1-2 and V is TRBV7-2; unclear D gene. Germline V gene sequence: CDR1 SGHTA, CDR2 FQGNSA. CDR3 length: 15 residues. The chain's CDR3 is CASSLGGLNNYGYTF. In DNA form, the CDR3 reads TGTGCCAGCAGTTTAGGTGGACTGAATAACTATGGCTACACCTTC.

The CDR3 is CASSERQGTDTQYF. In DNA, the CDR3 is TGTGCCAGCAGTGAAAGGCAGGGCACAGATACGCAGTATTTT. The chain carries TRBV6-1 and TRBJ2-3; unclear D gene. Germline V gene data show CDR1 as MNHNS and CDR2 as SASEGT. Trimming removed 2 bases from V and 1 base from J, with 7 bases in between. The CDR3 runs 14 residues.

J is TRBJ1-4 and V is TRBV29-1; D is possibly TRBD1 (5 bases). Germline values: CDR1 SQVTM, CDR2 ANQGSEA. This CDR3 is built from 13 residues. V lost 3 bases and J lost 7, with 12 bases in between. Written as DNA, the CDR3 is TGCAGCGTTGACGGGGGGGGGACTGAAAAACTGTTTTTT. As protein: CSVDGGGTEKLFF.

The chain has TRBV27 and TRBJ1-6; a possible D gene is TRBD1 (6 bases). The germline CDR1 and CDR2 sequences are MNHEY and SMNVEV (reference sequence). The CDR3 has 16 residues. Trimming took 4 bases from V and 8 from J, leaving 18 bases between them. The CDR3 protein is CASSSKSDSFYSPLHF. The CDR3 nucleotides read TGTGCCAGCAGTTCAAAATCGGACAGTTTTTATTCACCCCTCCACTTT.

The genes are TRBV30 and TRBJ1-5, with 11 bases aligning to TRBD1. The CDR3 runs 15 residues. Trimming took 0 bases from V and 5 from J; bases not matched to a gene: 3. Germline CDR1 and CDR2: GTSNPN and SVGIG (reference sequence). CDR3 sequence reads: CAWSVGQGAYQPQHF. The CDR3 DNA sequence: TGTGCCTGGAGTGTAGGACAGGGGGCGTATCAGCCCCAGCATTTT. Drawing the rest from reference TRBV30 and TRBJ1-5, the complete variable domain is SQTIHQWPATLVQPVGSPLSLECTVEGTSNPNLYWYRQAAGRGLQLLFYSVGIGQISSEVPQNLSASRPQDRQFILSSKKLLLSDSGFYLCAWSVGQGAYQPQHFGDGTRLSIL.

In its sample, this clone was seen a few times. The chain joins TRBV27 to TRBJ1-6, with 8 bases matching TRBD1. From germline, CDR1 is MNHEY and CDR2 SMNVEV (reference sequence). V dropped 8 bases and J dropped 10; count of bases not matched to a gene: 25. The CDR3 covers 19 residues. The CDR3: CASGPDRVTGLHRGSPLHF. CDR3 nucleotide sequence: TGTGCCAGCGGACCGGACAGGGTAACGGGGCTCCATAGGGGATCACCCCTCCACTTT.

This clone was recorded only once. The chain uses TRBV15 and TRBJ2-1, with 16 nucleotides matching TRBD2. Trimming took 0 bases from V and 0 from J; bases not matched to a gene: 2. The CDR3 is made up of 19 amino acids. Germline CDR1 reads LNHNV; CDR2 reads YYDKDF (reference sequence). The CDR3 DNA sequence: TGTGCCACCAGCAGAGATGGGACTAGCGGGGGGGGCTCCTACAATGAGCAGTTCTTC. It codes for CATSRDGTSGGGSYNEQFF.

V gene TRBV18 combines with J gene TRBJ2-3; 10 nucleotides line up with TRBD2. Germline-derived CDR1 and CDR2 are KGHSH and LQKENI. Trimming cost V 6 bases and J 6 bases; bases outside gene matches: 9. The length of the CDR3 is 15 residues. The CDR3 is CASSSSGGADDTQYF. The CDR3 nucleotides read TGTGCCAGCTCGTCGAGCGGGGGGGCCGACGATACGCAGTATTTT.

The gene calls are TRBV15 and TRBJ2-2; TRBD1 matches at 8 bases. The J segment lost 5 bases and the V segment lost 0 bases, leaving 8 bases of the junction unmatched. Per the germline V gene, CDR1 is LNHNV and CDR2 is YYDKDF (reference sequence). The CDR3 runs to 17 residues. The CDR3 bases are TGTGCCACCAGCAGAGAATATGACAGGGGAGGTACCGGGGAGCTGTTTTTT. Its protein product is CATSREYDRGGTGELFF.